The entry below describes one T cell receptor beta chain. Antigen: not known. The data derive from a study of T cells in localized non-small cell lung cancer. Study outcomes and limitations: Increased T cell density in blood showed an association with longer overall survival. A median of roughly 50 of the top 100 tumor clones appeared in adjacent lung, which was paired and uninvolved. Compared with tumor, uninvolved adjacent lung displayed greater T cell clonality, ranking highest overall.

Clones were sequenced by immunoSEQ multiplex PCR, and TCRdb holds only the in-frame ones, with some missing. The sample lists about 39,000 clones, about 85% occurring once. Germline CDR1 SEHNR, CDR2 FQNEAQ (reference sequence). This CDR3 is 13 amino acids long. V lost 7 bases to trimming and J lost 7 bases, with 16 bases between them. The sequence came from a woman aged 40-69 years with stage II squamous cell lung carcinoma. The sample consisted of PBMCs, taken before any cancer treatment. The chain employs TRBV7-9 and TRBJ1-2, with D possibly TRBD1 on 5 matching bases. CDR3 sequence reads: CASTQKGSPGYTF. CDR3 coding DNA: TGTGCCAGCACCCAAAAGGGGAGTCCTGGCTACACCTTC.